A selection of T cell receptor beta chains follows, all from one sample in a study of T cells after yellow fever vaccination. MiXCR, run by TCRdb on the 5' RACE reads, gives a single entry per CDR3 protein. The sample has 300,000 to 400,000 distinct CDR3 sequences, 8.5% to 9% seen once. This specimen consisted of PBMCs, obtained on the day of the first yellow fever vaccination. The receptors stem from a man aged 18 to 30 who received the YFV17D yellow fever vaccine. Both conserved end residues are part of each CDR3. A D gene is named only where the DNA matches it firmly. Only some rows state a clone size, as once, few, many or a class for expanded clones.

V gene	clone size	D gene	J gene	CDR3 protein	CDR3 DNA
TRBV7-9	few	TRBD1	TRBJ1-1	CASAEAGGGTEAFF	TGTGCCAGCGCGGAGGCAGGGGGCGGCACTGAAGCTTTCTTT
TRBV20-1	NA	NA	TRBJ2-5	CSARADRGAFETQYF	TGCAGTGCTAGGGCTGATAGGGGCGCTTTTGAGACCCAGTACTTC
TRBV5-5	NA	TRBD1	TRBJ1-1	CASSLVTGGGTEAFF	TGTGCCAGCAGCTTAGTGACAGGGGGTGGAACTGAAGCTTTCTTT
TRBV4-2	NA	NA	TRBJ1-3	CASSVNSGNTIYF	TGTGCCAGCAGCGTAAACTCTGGAAACACCATATATTTT
TRBV4-3	NA	TRBD1	TRBJ1-3	CASSQDGTGWIGNTIYF	TGCGCCAGCAGCCAAGATGGGACAGGGTGGATCGGAAACACCATATATTTT
TRBV18	few	NA	TRBJ1-1	CASSPPRFTEAFF	TGTGCCAGCTCACCACCGAGGTTCACTGAAGCTTTCTTT
TRBV4-3	NA	TRBD1	TRBJ1-5	CASSQVLVQGGNQPQHF	TGCGCCAGCAGCCAAGTCTTGGTTCAGGGGGGCAATCAGCCCCAGCATTTT
TRBV4-3	NA	TRBD2	TRBJ2-1	CASSVGLAGDNEQFF	TGCGCCAGCAGCGTCGGACTAGCGGGGGACAATGAGCAGTTCTTC
TRBV24-1	few	NA	TRBJ2-3	CATRGRVSTDTQYF	TGTGCCACCAGGGGCAGGGTTAGCACAGATACGCAGTATTTT
TRBV7-9	NA	TRBD1	TRBJ1-5	CASSAGQGNQPQHF	TGTGCCAGCAGCGCCGGACAGGGCAATCAGCCCCAGCATTTT
TRBV12-3/TRBV12-4	NA	TRBD1	TRBJ1-6	CASSTRGHSPLHF	TGTGCCAGCAGCACAAGGGGGCATTCACCCCTCCACTTT
TRBV5-1	NA	NA	TRBJ1-1	CASSLIPGLNTEAFF	TGCGCCAGCAGCTTGATTCCGGGATTGAACACTGAAGCTTTCTTT
TRBV12-5	NA	NA	TRBJ1-1	CASGGPLWGTEAFF	TGTGCTAGTGGCGGCCCCCTCTGGGGAACTGAAGCTTTCTTT
TRBV7-2	many	TRBD1	TRBJ1-5	CASSTGDQPQHF	TGTGCCAGCAGCACAGGGGATCAGCCCCAGCATTTT
TRBV7-3	NA	TRBD2	TRBJ2-3	CASSLQSSGGRDTQYF	TGTGCCAGCAGCTTACAGAGTAGCGGGGGGAGAGATACGCAGTATTTT
TRBV6-5	NA	NA	TRBJ1-3	CASSYSRDSGNTIYF	TGTGCCAGCAGTTACTCTAGGGACTCTGGAAACACCATATATTTT
TRBV6-2/TRBV6-3	many	NA	TRBJ2-1	CASSWGGDEQFF	TGTGCCAGCAGCTGGGGCGGGGATGAGCAGTTCTTC
TRBV11-2	few	NA	TRBJ2-3	CASSSFSRDTQYF	TGTGCCAGCAGCTCCTTTAGTAGGGATACGCAGTATTTT
TRBV12-3/TRBV12-4	NA	TRBD1	TRBJ1-2	CASRELAVTGMGNYGYTF	TGTGCCAGCAGGGAATTGGCTGTGACAGGGATGGGTAACTATGGCTACACCTTC
TRBV4-1	many	TRBD1	TRBJ2-5	CASSQAGGGETQYF	TGCGCCAGCAGCCAAGCAGGGGGCGGGGAGACCCAGTACTTC
TRBV28	NA	TRBD1	TRBJ1-1	CASRSPTGRIAEAFF	TGTGCCAGCAGATCTCCGACAGGGAGAATAGCTGAAGCTTTCTTT
TRBV5-1	many	NA	TRBJ2-5	CATKDPGTETQYF	TGCGCCACCAAGGACCCAGGGACCGAGACCCAGTACTTC
TRBV3-1	NA	TRBD1	TRBJ2-7	CASSNVGQGSYEQYF	TGTGCCAGCAGCAACGTTGGACAGGGATCCTACGAGCAGTACTTC
TRBV7-9	NA	TRBD1	TRBJ2-1	CASSPRTGWNEQFF	TGTGCCAGCAGCCCCCGGACAGGGTGGAATGAGCAGTTCTTC
TRBV11-2	NA	NA	TRBJ1-4	CASSMWTPTNEKLFF	TGTGCCAGCAGCATGTGGACACCCACTAATGAAAAACTGTTTTTT
TRBV4-1	many	NA	TRBJ2-3	CASSQDETLNTQYF	TGCGCCAGCAGCCAAGATGAGACTTTGAATACGCAGTATTTT
TRBV18	few	NA	TRBJ2-1	CASSTNYNEQFF	TGTGCCAGCTCAACGAATTACAATGAGCAGTTCTTC
TRBV10-3	few	NA	TRBJ1-5	CAISEEDGQPQHF	TGTGCCATCAGTGAGGAAGACGGCCAGCCCCAGCATTTT
TRBV9	few	NA	TRBJ2-1	CASSGGLVYEQFF	TGTGCCAGCAGCGGGGGGCTAGTCTATGAGCAGTTCTTC
TRBV18	NA	NA	TRBJ2-7	CASSLVQAGDRRYEQYF	TGTGCCAGCTCACTCGTCCAGGCGGGGGACAGACGCTACGAGCAGTACTTC
TRBV10-3	few	TRBD1	TRBJ2-5	CAIRGGTGEETQYF	TGTGCCATCAGGGGGGGGACAGGGGAAGAGACCCAGTACTTC
TRBV9	many	TRBD1	TRBJ2-3	CASSSGTGSTDTQYF	TGTGCCAGCAGTTCCGGGACAGGAAGCACAGATACGCAGTATTTT
TRBV20-1	many	TRBD2	TRBJ2-1	CSASLAGDNEQFF	TGCAGTGCTAGCCTAGCGGGGGACAATGAGCAGTTCTTC
TRBV10-3	many	NA	TRBJ2-5	CAIGGLQETQYF	TGTGCCATTGGCGGGCTTCAAGAGACCCAGTACTTC
TRBV7-6	NA	NA	TRBJ2-1	CASSPAQGGGRAYNEQFF	TGTGCCAGCAGCCCAGCCCAGGGTGGGGGCAGGGCCTACAATGAGCAGTTCTTC
TRBV5-1	NA	NA	TRBJ1-1	CASTGTANTEAFF	TGCGCCAGCACCGGGACGGCGAACACTGAAGCTTTCTTT
TRBV5-1	few	NA	TRBJ2-1	CASSLDAGAYNEQFF	TGCGCCAGCAGCTTGGACGCGGGCGCCTACAATGAGCAGTTCTTC
TRBV20-1	few	NA	TRBJ2-1	CSDSTGGYNEQFF	TGCAGTGATAGCACAGGCGGCTACAATGAGCAGTTCTTC
TRBV19	few	NA	TRBJ1-2	CASTRDRGSYGYTF	TGTGCCAGTACGCGAGATCGAGGTTCCTATGGCTACACCTTC
TRBV30	many	NA	TRBJ2-2	CAWSEAGELFF	TGTGCCTGGAGTGAAGCAGGGGAGCTGTTTTTT
TRBV5-4	few	TRBD1	TRBJ2-1	CASSSGTGDINEQFF	TGTGCCAGCAGCTCCGGGACAGGGGACATCAATGAGCAGTTCTTC
TRBV7-2	few	TRBD1	TRBJ2-1	CASSFMGQGANEQFF	TGTGCCAGCAGCTTCATGGGACAGGGGGCGAATGAGCAGTTCTTC
TRBV30	many	NA	TRBJ1-5	CAWSTLTGNQPQHF	TGTGCCTGGAGTACGCTAACGGGAAATCAGCCCCAGCATTTT
TRBV6-2/TRBV6-3	NA	NA	TRBJ1-2	CASRTGNNRIYGYTF	TGTGCCAGCAGAACCGGTAATAATCGAATCTATGGCTACACCTTC
TRBV5-1	few	NA	TRBJ1-1	CASSLETGTEAFF	TGCGCCAGCAGCTTGGAGACCGGTACTGAAGCTTTCTTT
TRBV2	NA	NA	TRBJ2-4	CASREVVGGIQYF	TGTGCCAGCAGAGAGGTGGTCGGGGGCATTCAGTACTTC
TRBV18	once	NA	TRBJ1-2	CASSPDPNYSYTF	TGTGCCAGCTCACCCGACCCTAACTATAGCTACACCTTC
TRBV5-5	NA	TRBD1	TRBJ1-5	CASSQDTGDNQPQHF	TGTGCCAGCAGCCAGGACACAGGGGACAATCAGCCCCAGCATTTT